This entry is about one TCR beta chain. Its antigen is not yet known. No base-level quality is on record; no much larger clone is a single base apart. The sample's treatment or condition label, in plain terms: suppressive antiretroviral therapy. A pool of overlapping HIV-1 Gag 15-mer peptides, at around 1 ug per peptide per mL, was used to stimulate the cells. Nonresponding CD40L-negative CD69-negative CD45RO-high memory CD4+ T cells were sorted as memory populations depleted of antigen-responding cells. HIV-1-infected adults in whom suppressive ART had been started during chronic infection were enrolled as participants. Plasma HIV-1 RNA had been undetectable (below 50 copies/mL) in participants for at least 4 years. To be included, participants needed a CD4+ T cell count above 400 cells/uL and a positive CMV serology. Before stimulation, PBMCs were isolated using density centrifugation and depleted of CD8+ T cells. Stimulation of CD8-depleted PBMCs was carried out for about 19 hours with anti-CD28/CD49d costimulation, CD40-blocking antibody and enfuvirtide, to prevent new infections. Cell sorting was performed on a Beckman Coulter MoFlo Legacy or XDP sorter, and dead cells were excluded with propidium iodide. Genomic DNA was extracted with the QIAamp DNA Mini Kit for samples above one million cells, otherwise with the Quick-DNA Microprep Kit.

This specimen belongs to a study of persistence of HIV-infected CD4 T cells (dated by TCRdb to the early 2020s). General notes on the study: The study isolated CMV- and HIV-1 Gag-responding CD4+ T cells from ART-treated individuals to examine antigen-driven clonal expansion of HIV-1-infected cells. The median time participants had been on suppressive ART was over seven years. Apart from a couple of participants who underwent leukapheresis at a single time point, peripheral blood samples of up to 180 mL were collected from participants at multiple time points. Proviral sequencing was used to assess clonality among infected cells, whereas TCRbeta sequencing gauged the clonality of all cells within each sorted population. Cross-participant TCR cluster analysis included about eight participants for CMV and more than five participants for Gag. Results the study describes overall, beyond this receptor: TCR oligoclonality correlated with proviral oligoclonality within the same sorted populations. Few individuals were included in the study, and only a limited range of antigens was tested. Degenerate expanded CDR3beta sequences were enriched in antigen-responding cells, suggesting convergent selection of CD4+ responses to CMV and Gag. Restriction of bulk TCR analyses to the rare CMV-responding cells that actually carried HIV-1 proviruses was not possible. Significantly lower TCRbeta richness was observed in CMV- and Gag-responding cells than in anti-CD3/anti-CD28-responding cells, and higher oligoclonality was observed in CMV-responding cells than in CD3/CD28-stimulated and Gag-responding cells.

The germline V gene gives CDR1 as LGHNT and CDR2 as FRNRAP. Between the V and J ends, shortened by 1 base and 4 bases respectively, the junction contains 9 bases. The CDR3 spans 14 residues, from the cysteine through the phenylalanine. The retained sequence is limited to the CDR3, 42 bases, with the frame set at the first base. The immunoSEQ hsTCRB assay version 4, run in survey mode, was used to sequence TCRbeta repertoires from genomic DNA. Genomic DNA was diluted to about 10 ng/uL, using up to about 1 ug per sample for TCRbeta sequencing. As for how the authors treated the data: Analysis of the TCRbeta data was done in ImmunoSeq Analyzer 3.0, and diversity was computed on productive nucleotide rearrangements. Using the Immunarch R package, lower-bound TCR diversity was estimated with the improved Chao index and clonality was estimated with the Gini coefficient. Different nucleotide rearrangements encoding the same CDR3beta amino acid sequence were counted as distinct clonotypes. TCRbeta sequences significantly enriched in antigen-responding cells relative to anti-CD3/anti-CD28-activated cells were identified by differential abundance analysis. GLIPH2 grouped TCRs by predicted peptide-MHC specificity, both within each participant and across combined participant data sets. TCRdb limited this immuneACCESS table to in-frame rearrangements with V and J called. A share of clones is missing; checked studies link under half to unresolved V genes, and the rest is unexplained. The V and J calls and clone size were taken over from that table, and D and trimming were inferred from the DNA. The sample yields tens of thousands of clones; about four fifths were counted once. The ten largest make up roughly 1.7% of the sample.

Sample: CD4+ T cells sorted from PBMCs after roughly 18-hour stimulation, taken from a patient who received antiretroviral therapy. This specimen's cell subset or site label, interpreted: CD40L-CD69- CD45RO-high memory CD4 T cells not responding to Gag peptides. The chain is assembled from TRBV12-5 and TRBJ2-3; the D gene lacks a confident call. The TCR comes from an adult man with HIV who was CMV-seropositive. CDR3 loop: CASGLGIFPDTQYF. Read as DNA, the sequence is TGTGCTAGTGGTTTGGGAATATTTCCAGATACGCAGTATTTT. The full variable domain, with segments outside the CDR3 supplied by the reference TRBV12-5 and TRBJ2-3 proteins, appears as DARVTQTPRHKVTEMGQEVTMRCQPILGHNTVFWYRQTMMQGLELLAYFRNRAPLDDSGMPKDRFSAEMPDATLATLKIQPSEPRDSAVYFCASGLGIFPDTQYFGPGTRLTVL.